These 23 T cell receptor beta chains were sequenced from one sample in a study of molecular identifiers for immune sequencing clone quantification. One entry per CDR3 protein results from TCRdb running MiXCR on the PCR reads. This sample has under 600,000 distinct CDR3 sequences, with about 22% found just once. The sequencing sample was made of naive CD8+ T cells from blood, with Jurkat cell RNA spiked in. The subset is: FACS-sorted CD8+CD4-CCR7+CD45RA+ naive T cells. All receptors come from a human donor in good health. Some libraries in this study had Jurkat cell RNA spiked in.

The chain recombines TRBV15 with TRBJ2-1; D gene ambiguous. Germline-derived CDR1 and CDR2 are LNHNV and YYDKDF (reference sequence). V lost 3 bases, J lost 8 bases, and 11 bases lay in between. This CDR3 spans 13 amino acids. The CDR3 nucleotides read TGTGCCACCAGCAGGCCGGATAGGTATGAGCAGTTCTTC. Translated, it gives CATSRPDRYEQFF.

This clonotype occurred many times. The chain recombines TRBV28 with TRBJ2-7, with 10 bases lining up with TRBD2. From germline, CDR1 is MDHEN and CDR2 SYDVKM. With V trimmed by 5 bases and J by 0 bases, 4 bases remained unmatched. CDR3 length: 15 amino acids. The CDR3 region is CASSGLAASSYEQYF. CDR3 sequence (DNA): TGTGCCAGCAGTGGACTAGCGGCAAGCTCCTACGAGCAGTACTTC.

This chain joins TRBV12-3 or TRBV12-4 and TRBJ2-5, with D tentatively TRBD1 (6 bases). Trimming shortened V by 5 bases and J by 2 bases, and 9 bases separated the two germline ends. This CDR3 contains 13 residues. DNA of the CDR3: TGTGCCAGCAGTCATGGACAGCAAGAGACCCAGTACTTC. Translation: CASSHGQQETQYF.

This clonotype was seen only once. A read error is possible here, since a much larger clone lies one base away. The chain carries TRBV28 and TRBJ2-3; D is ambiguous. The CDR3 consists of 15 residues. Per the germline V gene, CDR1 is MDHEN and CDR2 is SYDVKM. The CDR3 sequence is CAGSLRPPGTDTQYF. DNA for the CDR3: TGTGCCGGCAGTTTACGGCCGCCGGGCACAGATACGCAGTATTTT.

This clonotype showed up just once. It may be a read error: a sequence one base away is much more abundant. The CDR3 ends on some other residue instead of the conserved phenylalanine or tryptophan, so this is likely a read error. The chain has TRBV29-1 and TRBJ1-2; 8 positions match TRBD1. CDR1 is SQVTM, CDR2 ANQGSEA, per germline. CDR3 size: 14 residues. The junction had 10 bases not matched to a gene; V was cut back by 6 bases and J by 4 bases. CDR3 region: CSVEDAGGGYGYTL. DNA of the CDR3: TGCAGCGTGGAGGATGCAGGGGGCGGCTATGGCTACACCCTC.

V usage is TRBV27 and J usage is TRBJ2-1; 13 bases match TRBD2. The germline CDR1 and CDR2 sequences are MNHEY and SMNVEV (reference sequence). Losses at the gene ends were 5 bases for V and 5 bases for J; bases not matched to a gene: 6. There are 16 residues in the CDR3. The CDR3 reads CASSRTGLAGDNEQFF. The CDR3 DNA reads TGTGCCAGCAGTAGAACAGGACTAGCGGGAGACAATGAGCAGTTCTTC.

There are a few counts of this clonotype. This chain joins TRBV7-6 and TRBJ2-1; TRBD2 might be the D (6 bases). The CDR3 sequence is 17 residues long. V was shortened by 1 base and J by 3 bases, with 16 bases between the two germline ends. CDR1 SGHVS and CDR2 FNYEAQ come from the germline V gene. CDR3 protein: CASSLDNSGALYNEQFF. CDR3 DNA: TGTGCCAGCAGCTTAGATAATAGCGGCGCACTCTACAATGAGCAGTTCTTC. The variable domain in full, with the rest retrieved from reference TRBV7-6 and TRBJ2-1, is GAGVSQSPRYKVTKRGQDVALRCDPISGHVSLYWYRQALGQGPEFLTYFNYEAQQDKSGLPNDRFSAERPEGSISTLTIQRTEQRDSAMYRCASSLDNSGALYNEQFFGPGTRLTVL.

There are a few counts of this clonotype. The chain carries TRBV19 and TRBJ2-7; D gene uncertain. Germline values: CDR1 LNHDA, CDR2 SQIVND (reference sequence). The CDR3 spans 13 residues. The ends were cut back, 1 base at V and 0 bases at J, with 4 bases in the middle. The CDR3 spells CASSIAPSYEQYF. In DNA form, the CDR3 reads TGTGCCAGTAGTATAGCCCCCTCCTACGAGCAGTACTTC.

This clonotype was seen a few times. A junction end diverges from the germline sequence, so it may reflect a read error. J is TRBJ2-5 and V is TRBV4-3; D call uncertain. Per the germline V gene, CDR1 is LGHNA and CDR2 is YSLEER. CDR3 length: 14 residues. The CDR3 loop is CASSPGSSQETQHF. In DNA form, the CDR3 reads TGCGCCAGCAGCCCCGGAAGCTCGCAAGAGACCCAGCACTTC.

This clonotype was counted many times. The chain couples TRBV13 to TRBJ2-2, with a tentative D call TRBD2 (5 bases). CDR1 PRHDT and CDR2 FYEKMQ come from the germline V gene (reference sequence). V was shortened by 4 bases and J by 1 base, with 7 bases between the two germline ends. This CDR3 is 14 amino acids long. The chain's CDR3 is CASSSDLNTGELFF. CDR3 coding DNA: TGTGCCAGCAGCTCGGACTTGAACACCGGGGAGCTGTTTTTT.

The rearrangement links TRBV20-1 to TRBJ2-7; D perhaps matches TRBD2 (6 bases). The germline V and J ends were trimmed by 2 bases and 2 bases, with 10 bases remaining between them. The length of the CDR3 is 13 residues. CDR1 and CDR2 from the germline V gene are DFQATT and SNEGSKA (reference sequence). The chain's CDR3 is CSARLRGPYEQYF. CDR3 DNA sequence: TGCAGTGCTAGACTGCGGGGACCCTACGAGCAGTACTTC.

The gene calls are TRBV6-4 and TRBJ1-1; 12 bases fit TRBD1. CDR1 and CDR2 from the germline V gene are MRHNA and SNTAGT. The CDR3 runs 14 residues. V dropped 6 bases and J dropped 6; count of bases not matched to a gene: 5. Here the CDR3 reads CASSEGQGAAEAFF. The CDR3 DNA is TGTGCCAGCAGCGAGGGACAGGGGGCCGCTGAAGCTTTCTTT.

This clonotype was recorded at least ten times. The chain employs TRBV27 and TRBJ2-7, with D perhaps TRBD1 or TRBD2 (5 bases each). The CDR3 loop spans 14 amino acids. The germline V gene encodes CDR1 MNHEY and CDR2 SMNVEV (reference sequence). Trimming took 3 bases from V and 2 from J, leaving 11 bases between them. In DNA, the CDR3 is TGTGCCAGCAGTTTCCAGGGAGAGCCCTACGAGCAGTACTTC. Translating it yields CASSFQGEPYEQYF.

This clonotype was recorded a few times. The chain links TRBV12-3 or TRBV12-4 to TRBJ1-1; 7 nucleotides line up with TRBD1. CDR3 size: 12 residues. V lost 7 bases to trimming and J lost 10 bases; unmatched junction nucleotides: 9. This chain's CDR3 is CASIKTGDGAFF. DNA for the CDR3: TGTGCCAGCATTAAAACAGGGGATGGAGCTTTCTTT.

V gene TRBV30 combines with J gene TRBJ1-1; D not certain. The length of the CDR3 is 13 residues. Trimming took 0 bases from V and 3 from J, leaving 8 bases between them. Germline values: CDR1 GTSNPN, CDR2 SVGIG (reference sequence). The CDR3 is CAWSVRRDTEAFF. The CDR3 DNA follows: TGTGCCTGGAGTGTACGCCGGGACACTGAAGCTTTCTTT.

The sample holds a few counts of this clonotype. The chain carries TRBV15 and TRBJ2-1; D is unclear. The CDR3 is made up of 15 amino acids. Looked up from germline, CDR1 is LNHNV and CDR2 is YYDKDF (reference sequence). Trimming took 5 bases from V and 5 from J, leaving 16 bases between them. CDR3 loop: CATSPEPQAHNEQFF. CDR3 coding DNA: TGTGCCACCAGCCCCGAGCCCCAAGCCCACAATGAGCAGTTCTTC.

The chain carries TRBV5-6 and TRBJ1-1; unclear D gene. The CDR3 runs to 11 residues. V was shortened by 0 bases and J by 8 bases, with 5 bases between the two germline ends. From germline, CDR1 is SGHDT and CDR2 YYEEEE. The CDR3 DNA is TGTGCCAGCAGCTTGGCTCTGGAAGCTTTCTTT. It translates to CASSLALEAFF.

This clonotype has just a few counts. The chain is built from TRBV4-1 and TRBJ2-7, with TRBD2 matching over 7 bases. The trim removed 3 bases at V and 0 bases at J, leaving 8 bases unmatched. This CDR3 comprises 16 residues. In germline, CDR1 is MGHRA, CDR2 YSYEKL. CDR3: CASSQDDGGSSYEQYF. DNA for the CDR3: TGCGCCAGCAGCCAGGACGACGGGGGGAGCTCCTACGAGCAGTACTTC.

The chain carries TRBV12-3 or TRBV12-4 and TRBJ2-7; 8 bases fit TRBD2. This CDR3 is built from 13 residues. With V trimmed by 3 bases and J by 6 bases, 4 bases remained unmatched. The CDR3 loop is CASSFGTSGEQYF. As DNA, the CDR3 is TGTGCCAGCAGTTTCGGGACTAGTGGCGAGCAGTACTTC.

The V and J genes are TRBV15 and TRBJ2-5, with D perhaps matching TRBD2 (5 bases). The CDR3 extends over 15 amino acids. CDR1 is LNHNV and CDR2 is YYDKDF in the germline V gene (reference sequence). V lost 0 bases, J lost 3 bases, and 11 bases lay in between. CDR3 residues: CATSREGRDEETQYF. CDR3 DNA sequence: TGTGCCACCAGCAGAGAAGGACGGGATGAAGAGACCCAGTACTTC.

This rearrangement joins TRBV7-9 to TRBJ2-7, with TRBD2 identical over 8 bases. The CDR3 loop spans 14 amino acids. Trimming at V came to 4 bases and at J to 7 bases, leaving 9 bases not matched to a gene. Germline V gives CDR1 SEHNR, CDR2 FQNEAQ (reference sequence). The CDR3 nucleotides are TGTGCCAGCAGCTCATCCGGGACTAGAGGGGAGCAGTACTTC. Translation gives CASSSSGTRGEQYF.

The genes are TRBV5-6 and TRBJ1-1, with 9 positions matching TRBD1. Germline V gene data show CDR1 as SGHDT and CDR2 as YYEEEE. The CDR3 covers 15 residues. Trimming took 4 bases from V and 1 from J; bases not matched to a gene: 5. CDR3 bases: TGTGCCAGCAGCCACGGGACAGGGCGGAACACTGAAGCTTTCTTT. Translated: CASSHGTGRNTEAFF.

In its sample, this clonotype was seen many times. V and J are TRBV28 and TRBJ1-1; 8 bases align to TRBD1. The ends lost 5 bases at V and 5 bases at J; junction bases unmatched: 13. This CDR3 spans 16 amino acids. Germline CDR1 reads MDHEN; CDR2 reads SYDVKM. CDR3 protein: CASSQTITGGRTEAFF. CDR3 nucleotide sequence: TGTGCCAGCAGTCAAACAATAACAGGGGGGAGGACTGAAGCTTTCTTT.